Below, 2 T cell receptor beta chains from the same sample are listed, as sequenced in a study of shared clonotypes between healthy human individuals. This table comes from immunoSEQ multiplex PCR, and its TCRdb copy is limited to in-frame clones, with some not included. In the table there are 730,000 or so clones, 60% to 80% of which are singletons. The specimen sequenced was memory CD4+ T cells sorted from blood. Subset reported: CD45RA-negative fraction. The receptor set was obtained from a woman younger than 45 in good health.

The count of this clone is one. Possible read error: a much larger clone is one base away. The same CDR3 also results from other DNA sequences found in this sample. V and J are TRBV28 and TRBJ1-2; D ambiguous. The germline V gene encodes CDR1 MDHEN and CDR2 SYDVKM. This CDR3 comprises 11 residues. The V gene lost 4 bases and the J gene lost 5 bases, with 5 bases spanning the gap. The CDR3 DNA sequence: TGTGCCAGCAGTTCTAGATATGGCTACACCTTC. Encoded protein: CASSSRYGYTF.

The CDR3 nucleotides read TGTGCAAGTCGCTTAGTAAAGGTTACTAGCCGAATGTGCACAGATACGCAGTATTTT. It yields the protein CASRLVKVTSRMCTDTQYF. The chain combines TRBV12-2 with TRBJ2-3; the table names TRBD2, a call not compared with the DNA. TRBV12-2 is a recognized pseudogene. This CDR3 comprises 19 residues.